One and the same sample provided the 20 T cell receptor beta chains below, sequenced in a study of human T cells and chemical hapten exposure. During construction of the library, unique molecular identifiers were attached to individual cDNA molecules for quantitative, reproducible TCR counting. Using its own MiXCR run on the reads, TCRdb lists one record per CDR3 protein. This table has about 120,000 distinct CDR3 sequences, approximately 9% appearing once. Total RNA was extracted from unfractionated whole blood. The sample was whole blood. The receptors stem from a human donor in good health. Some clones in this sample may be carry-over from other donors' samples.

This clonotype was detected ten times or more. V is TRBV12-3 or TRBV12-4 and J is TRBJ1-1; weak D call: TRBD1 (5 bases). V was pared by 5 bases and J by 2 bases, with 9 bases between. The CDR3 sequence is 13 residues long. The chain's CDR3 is CASSLGQNTEAFF. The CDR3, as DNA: TGTGCCAGCAGTCTCGGACAAAACACTGAAGCTTTCTTT.

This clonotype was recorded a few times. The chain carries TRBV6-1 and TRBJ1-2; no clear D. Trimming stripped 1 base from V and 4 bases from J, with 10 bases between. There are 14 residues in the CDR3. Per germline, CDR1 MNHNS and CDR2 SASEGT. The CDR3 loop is CASSEEATAYGYTF. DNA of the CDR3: TGTGCCAGCAGTGAAGAGGCCACAGCCTATGGCTACACCTTC.

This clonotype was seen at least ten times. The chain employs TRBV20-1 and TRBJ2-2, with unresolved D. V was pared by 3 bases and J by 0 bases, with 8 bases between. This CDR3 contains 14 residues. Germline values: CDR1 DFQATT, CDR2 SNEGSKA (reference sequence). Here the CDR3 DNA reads TGCAGTGCTAGTGGCCAGTCGAACACCGGGGAGCTGTTTTTT. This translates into CSASGQSNTGELFF.

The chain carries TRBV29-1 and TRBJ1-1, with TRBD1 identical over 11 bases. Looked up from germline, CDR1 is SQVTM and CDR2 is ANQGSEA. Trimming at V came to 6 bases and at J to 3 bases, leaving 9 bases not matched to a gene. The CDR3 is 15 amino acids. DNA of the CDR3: TGCAGCGTGTGGGACAGGGGGAGGGTTGACACTGAAGCTTTCTTT. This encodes CSVWDRGRVDTEAFF. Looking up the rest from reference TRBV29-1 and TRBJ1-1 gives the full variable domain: SAVISQKPSRDICQRGTSLTIQCQVDSQVTMMFWYRQQPGQSLTLIATANQGSEATYESGFVIDKFPISRPNLTFSTLTVSNMSPEDSSIYLCSVWDRGRVDTEAFFGQGTRLTVV.

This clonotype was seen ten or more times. CDR3 sequence: CASSYEKREGSYNEQFF. The CDR3 DNA is TGTGCCAGCAGTTATGAAAAGCGGGAGGGCTCCTACAATGAGCAGTTCTTC. The chain links TRBV6-2 or TRBV6-3 to TRBJ2-1, with 10 nucleotides matching TRBD2. Germline V gene lookup returns CDR1 MNHEY and CDR2 SVGEGT. The CDR3 runs 17 residues. Unmatched junction bases numbered 5, after V lost 3 bases and J lost 0 bases.

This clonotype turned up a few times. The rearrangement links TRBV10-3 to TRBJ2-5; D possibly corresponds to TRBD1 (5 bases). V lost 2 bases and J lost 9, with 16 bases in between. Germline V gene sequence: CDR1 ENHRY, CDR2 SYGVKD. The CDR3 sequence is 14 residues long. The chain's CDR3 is CAISEVDGLGAQYF. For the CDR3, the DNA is TGTGCCATCAGTGAGGTTGACGGCCTAGGGGCCCAGTACTTC.

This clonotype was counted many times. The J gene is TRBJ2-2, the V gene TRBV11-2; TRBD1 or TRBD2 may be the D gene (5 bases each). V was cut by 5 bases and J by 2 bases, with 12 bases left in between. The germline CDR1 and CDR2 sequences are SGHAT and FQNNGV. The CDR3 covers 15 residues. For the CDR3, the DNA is TGTGCCAGCAGCACCGGGACGGTCAACACCGGGGAGCTGTTTTTT. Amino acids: CASSTGTVNTGELFF.

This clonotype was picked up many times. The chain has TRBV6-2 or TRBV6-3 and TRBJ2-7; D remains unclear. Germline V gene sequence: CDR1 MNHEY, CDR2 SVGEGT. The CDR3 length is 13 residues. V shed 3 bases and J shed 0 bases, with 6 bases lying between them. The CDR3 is CASSYTDSYEQYF. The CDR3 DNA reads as TGTGCCAGCAGTTATACCGACTCCTACGAGCAGTACTTC.

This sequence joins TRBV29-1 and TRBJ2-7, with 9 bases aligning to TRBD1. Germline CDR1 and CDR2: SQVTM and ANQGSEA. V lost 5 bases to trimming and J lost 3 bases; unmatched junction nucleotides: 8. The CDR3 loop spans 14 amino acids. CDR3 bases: TGCAGCGTTTATAAAGGACAGGGGAGCTACGAGCAGTACTTC. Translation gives CSVYKGQGSYEQYF.

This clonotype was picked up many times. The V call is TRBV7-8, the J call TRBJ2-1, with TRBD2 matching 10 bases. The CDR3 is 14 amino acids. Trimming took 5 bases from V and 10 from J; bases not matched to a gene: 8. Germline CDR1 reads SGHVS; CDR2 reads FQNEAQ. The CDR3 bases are TGTGCCAGCAGCCAACCAGCGGGGGGGAGGGAGCAGTTCTTC. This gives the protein CASSQPAGGREQFF.

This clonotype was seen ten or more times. The CDR3 loop is CSVTRTSGAETQYF. In DNA form, the CDR3 reads TGCAGCGTCACCCGGACTAGCGGGGCAGAGACCCAGTACTTC. The gene calls are TRBV29-1 and TRBJ2-5, with TRBD2 matching over 12 bases. The junction had 6 bases not matched to a gene; V was cut back by 6 bases and J by 4 bases. The CDR3 is 14 amino acids. Looked up from germline, CDR1 is SQVTM and CDR2 is ANQGSEA.

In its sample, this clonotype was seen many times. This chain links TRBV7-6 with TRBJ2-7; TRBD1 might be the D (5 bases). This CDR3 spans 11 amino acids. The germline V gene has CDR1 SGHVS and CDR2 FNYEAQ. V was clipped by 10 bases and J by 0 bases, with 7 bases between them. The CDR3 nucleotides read TGTGCCACAGGGAACTCCTACGAGCAGTACTTC. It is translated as CATGNSYEQYF.

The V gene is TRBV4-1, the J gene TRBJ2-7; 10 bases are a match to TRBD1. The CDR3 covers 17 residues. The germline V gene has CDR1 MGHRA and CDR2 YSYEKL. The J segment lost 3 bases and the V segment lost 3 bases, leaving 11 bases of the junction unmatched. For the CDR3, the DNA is TGCGCCAGCAGCCAGGAACCGGGACAGGGGCTCCTCTACGAGCAGTACTTC. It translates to CASSQEPGQGLLYEQYF.

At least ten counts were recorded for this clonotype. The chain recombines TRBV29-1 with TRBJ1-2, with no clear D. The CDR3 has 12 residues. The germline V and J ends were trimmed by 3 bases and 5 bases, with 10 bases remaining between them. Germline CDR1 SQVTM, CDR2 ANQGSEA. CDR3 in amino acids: CSVERVGYGYTF. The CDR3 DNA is TGCAGCGTTGAGAGGGTGGGGTATGGCTACACCTTC.

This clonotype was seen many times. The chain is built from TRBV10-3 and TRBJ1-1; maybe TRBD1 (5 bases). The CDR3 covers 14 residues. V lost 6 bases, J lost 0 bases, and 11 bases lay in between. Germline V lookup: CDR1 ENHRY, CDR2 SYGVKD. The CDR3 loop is CAIRKTEMNTEAFF. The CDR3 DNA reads TGTGCCATCAGGAAGACAGAAATGAACACTGAAGCTTTCTTT.

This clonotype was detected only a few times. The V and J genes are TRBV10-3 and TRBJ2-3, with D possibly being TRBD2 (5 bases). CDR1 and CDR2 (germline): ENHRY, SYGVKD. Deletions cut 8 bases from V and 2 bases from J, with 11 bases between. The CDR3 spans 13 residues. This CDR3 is CAIASGYTDTQYF. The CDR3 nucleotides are TGTGCCATCGCCAGCGGTTACACAGATACGCAGTATTTT.

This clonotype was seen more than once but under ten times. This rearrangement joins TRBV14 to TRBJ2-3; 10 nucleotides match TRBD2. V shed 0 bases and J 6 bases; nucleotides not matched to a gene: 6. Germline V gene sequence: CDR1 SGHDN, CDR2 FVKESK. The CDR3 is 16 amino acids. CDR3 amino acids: CASSQEEERGGDTQYF. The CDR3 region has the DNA TGTGCCAGCAGCCAAGAAGAGGAGCGGGGGGGGGATACGCAGTATTTT.

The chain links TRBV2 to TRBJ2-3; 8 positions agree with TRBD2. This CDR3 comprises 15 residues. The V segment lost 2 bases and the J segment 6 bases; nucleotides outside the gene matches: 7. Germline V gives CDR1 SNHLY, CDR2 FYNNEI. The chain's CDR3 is CASSEISGSRDTQYF. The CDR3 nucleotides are TGTGCCAGCAGTGAAATCAGCGGGAGCCGCGATACGCAGTATTTT.

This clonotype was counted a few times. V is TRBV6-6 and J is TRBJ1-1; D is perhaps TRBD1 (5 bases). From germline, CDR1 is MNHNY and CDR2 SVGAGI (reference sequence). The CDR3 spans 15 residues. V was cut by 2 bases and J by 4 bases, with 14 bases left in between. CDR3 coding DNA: TGTGCCAGCAGTTACCCTCAGGGAGGAGGCACTGAAGCTTTCTTT. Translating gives CASSYPQGGGTEAFF.

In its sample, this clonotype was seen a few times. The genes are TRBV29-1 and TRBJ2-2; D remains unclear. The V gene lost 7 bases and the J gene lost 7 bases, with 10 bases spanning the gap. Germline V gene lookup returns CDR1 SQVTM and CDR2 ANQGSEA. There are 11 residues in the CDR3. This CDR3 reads CSALGSGELFF. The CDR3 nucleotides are TGCAGCGCCCTGGGAAGCGGGGAGCTGTTTTTT.